This TCR beta chain was documented in a study of T cells in localized non-small cell lung cancer. Overall study results and limits: Paired adjacent lung recovered a median approximately 57 of the top 100 tumor clones. Heterogeneity cannot be ruled out, as sequencing used one tumor region only. It was uninvolved adjacent lung that showed the highest T cell clonality, exceeding tumor.

Using immunoSEQ multiplex PCR, the repertoire was profiled, and TCRdb retains in-frame clones only, with some absent. This table holds about 46,000 clones, 80% to 85% found once. Concerning this clone itself: As yet, its antigen is unknown.

The CDR3 consists of 12 residues. Germline-derived CDR1 and CDR2 are SGHTA and FQGNSA. Trimming shortened V by 2 bases and J by 4 bases, and 3 bases separated the two germline ends. The V call is TRBV7-2, the J call TRBJ2-1; no firm D call. This clonotype was sampled from a man aged 40 to 70 with stage III lung adenocarcinoma. Specimen: peripheral blood mononuclear cells, collected before any cancer treatment. The CDR3 DNA follows: TGTGCCAGCAGCTTAAATTACAATGAGCAGTTCTTC. It specifies CASSLNYNEQFF.